This TCR beta chain derives from a study of CD8+ T cells in alopecia areata. Following extraction, RNA underwent reverse transcription to cDNA, which served as the sequencing template. Profiling relied on immunoSEQ multiplex PCR, and the TCRdb table lists in-frame clones only, not all of them. The table lists 100,000 to 150,000 clones, 35% to 45% of them singletons. V shed 6 bases and J shed 11 bases, with 17 bases lying between them. CDR3 length equals 13 residues. The germline gives CDR1 MDHEN, CDR2 SYDVKM. The chain combines TRBV28 with TRBJ1-5; D not resolved. The TCR sequence derives from a human donor with alopecia areata. Sequencing was performed on CD4+ T cells sorted from blood. This CDR3 is CASSPNSGSAQHF. The DNA of the CDR3 is TGTGCCAGCAGCCCGAATAGCGGGTCAGCCCAGCATTTT.